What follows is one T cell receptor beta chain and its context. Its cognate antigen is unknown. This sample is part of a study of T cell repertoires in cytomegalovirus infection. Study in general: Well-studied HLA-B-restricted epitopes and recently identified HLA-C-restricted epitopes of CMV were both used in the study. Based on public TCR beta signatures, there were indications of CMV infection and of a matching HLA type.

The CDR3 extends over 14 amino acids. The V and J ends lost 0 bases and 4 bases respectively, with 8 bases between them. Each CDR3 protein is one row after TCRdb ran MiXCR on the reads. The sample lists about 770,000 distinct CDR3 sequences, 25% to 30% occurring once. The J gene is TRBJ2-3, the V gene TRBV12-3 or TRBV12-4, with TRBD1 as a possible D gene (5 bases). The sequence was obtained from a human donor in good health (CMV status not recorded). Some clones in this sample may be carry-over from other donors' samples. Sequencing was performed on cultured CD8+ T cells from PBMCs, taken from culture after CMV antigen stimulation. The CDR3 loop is CASSLAGPADTQYF. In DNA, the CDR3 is TGTGCCAGCAGTTTAGCGGGGCCCGCAGATACGCAGTATTTT.